A single sample is the source of the 11 T cell receptor beta chains below, sequenced in a study of T cell changes during pregnancy in multiple sclerosis. Measured with immunoSEQ multiplex PCR; TCRdb has only the in-frame clones, and not every one. The profile covers tens of thousands of clones, with 75% to 90% appearing a single time and 0.58% taken by the ten largest. This sample comprised CD4+ T cells from peripheral blood mononuclear cells, obtained in the first trimester of pregnancy. These receptors were obtained from a female donor with multiple sclerosis, enrolled in a pregnancy study.

This chain uses TRBV11-1 with TRBJ2-1, with 9 nucleotides matching TRBD2. The CDR3 consists of 14 residues. V was clipped by 3 bases and J by 7 bases; unmatched bases: 4. The germline gives CDR1 SGHAT, CDR2 FQDESV (reference sequence). The CDR3 is CASSLGGGANEQFF. CDR3 DNA: TGTGCCAGCAGCTTGGGCGGGGGGGCGAATGAGCAGTTCTTC.

The chain links TRBV4-1 to TRBJ1-1; a weak D match, TRBD1 (6 bases). The CDR3 contains 12 residues. CDR1 and CDR2 from the germline V gene are MGHRA and YSYEKL. V was pared by 4 bases and J by 7 bases, with 10 bases between. In DNA, the CDR3 is TGCGCCAGCAGCCCAAGAGGGGGTGAAGCTTTCTTT. This encodes CASSPRGGEAFF.

This clone was recorded a few times. The V and J genes are TRBV11-3 and TRBJ2-7, with D possibly TRBD1 on 5 matching bases. The germline V and J ends were trimmed by 4 bases and 6 bases, with 13 bases remaining between them. Germline V gene sequence: CDR1 SGHNT, CDR2 YENEEA. The CDR3 spans 13 residues. In DNA, the CDR3 is TGTGCCAGCAGCTCAGCTGTCCAGGGCGAGCAGTACTTC. Protein sequence: CASSSAVQGEQYF.

This clone was seen a single time. The CDR3 nucleotides read TGTGCCAGCAGCGGGGTTGGGCTAGCGGGGGGGCAGTTCTTC. Its protein product is CASSGVGLAGGQFF. The chain uses TRBV11-2 and TRBJ2-1; TRBD2 agrees at 11 bases. CDR3 length: 14 amino acids. Germline V gene lookup returns CDR1 SGHAT and CDR2 FQNNGV. J gave up 12 bases and V 5 bases, and 9 bases lay outside the gene matches.

The rearrangement joins TRBV6-5 to TRBJ2-7, with D hard to call. CDR1 is MNHEY, CDR2 SVGAGI, per germline. Trimming removed 7 bases at V and 4 bases at J, with 14 bases between. The CDR3 extends over 13 amino acids. In DNA, the CDR3 is TGTGCCAGCACTTCCCAGGTCCCTTACGAGCAGTACTTC. Translated: CASTSQVPYEQYF.

The chain joins TRBV5-4 to TRBJ2-3; possible D gene TRBD2, 5 bases. The V end was cut by 7 bases, the J end by 4 bases, with 10 bases between. Germline V CDR1 and CDR2: SGHNT, YYREEE (reference sequence). The CDR3 contains 12 residues. CDR3 region: CASGRVSDTQYF. The CDR3 DNA reads TGTGCCAGCGGGCGGGTATCAGATACGCAGTATTTT.

This rearrangement joins TRBV4-1 to TRBJ1-2; 7 bases line up with TRBD1. V trimming: 4 bases; J trimming: 2 bases; junction bases outside the gene matches: 7. The germline CDR1 and CDR2 sequences are MGHRA and YSYEKL. This CDR3 spans 15 amino acids. In DNA, the CDR3 is TGCGCCAGCAGCCCCACCGACAGGGCGAACTATGGCTACACCTTC. It encodes CASSPTDRANYGYTF.

V is TRBV5-6 and J is TRBJ2-7, with D possibly matching TRBD2 (6 bases). The V gene lost 0 bases and the J gene lost 3 bases, with 16 bases spanning the gap. The CDR3 sequence is 16 residues long. Germline lookup yields CDR1 SGHDT and CDR2 YYEEEE. DNA of the CDR3: TGTGCCAGCAGCTTGGGTTTGACGGGAGCCTACTACGAGCAGTACTTC. Amino acid sequence: CASSLGLTGAYYEQYF.

The chain employs TRBV6-1 and TRBJ2-4, with 12 bases that match TRBD2. Germline loops: CDR1 MNHNS, CDR2 SASEGT. The CDR3 totals 19 residues. The V and J ends lost 0 bases and 1 base, in that order; junction bases with no gene match: 7. For the CDR3, the DNA is TGTGCCAGCAGTGAAGCGCGATCTAGCGGGAGGGGGGCCAAAAACATTCAGTACTTC. It yields the protein CASSEARSSGRGAKNIQYF.

The chain joins TRBV5-1 to TRBJ2-7, with 8 bases identical to TRBD2. The J call may be in error: the DNA end matches TRBJ2-5 better. CDR3 length: 14 amino acids. Per germline, CDR1 SGHRS and CDR2 YFSETQ. CDR3 nucleotide sequence: TGCGCCAGCAGCGCCCGGGGGGGGCAAGAGACCCAGTACTTC. Protein product: CASSARGGQETQYF.

The chain uses TRBV19 and TRBJ1-1; the D gene is possibly TRBD1 (5 bases). The germline gives CDR1 LNHDA, CDR2 SQIVND (reference sequence). The CDR3 has 15 amino acids. The V end lost 8 bases, the J end lost 0 bases, and 16 bases lay between the germline ends. CDR3 protein: CASSHRGGVNTEAFF. The DNA for the CDR3 is TGTGCCAGTTCTCACCGGGGGGGGGTGAACACTGAAGCTTTCTTT. The full variable domain, rest sourced from reference TRBV19 and TRBJ1-1, is DGGITQSPKYLFRKEGQNVTLSCEQNLNHDAMYWYRQDPGQGLRLIYYSQIVNDFQKGDIAEGYSVSREKKESFPLTVTSAQKNPTAFYLCASSHRGGVNTEAFFGQGTRLTVV.